These T cell receptor beta chains were read from a single sample in a study of T cells in Graves' hyperthyroidism and ophthalmopathy. TCRdb processed the multiplex PCR reads anew with MiXCR; each CDR3 protein has one entry. The sample carries 600,000 or so distinct CDR3 sequences, around 46% recorded once. Sequencing input: peripheral blood or thyroid tissue (not recorded which). These receptors all stem from a woman under 30 with Graves' hyperthyroidism. Both conserved end residues are trimmed from each CDR3.

v_gene	j_gene	CDR3aa
TRBV7-8	TRBJ2-7	ASSHRTNYEQY
TRBV10-3	TRBJ1-3	AISYSAPRSGNTIY
TRBV12-3/TRBV12-4	TRBJ2-7	ASSTSGGYYEQY
TRBV7-6	TRBJ1-2	ASSLSQGGGYT
TRBV10-3	TRBJ2-7	ASVGSSGSPYEQY
TRBV9	TRBJ1-1	ASSGDMAEVF
TRBV5-1	TRBJ2-6	ASQVSGANVLT
TRBV10-3	TRBJ1-1	AMSQGAQTEAF
TRBV25-1	TRBJ2-7	ASSYRDSAMYEQY
TRBV29-1	TRBJ2-7	SVLTGGRGEQY
TRBV29-1	TRBJ2-7	SVEERTAYEQY
TRBV20-1	TRBJ1-2	SALVERTYGYT
TRBV2	TRBJ2-7	ASSARGGGSYEQY
TRBV2	TRBJ1-2	ASSEATGSNYGYT
TRBV7-9	TRBJ1-2	ASSLAGTAGGET
TRBV2	TRBJ2-7	ASSRGGGRPVEQY
TRBV12-3/TRBV12-4	TRBJ1-1	ASSLGFGEEAF
TRBV6-2/TRBV6-3	TRBJ1-1	ASSSGGISTEAF
TRBV24-1	TRBJ1-2	ATSDPTPTGTGIYGYT
TRBV10-3	TRBJ2-7	AISDSSGRSYEQY
TRBV12-5	TRBJ1-1	ASGFEGLSTEAF
TRBV2	TRBJ2-5	ASSFMGGQETQY
TRBV10-3	TRBJ1-1	AISESRMGGREN
TRBV20-1	TRBJ1-4	SARDRTGDEKLF
TRBV7-9	TRBJ2-3	ASSTTDTDTQY
TRBV2	TRBJ1-1	ASSETGSV
TRBV2	TRBJ2-5	ASSFPVGTSPPEVQETQY
TRBV20-1	TRBJ2-5	AEGAGGDETQY
TRBV7-9	TRBJ1-2	ASSAGLAGT
TRBV7-2	TRBJ1-1	ASSLLLNREGTEAF
TRBV2	TRBJ1-5	ASSEGSLQPQH
TRBV10-3	TRBJ2-2	ASSYRGGTGELF
TRBV7-3	TRBJ2-2	ASSLTLAGGGSNTGELF
TRBV19	TRBJ1-2	ASSLGGPDYGYT
TRBV9	TRBJ1-2	ASSVGGEGYGYT
TRBV24-1	TRBJ2-5	ATSDGTSEETQY
TRBV7-9	TRBJ2-5	ASSSPIRYSGVGTQY
TRBV2	TRBJ2-7	ASSEALGGTTYEQY
TRBV7-9	TRBJ1-2	ASSRGQGDHGYT
TRBV2	TRBJ2-7	ASSYSGRADEQY
TRBV19	TRBJ1-5	ASSRSRPYSNQPQH
TRBV24-1	TRBJ1-2	ATSDPGSTGTGVFGYGYT
TRBV2	TRBJ1-1	ASSYGGTDEAF
TRBV6-6	TRBJ2-2	ASTPGGGELF
TRBV24-1	TRBJ1-2	ATSDSRGQGYYGYT
TRBV2	TRBJ2-7	ASSGNRGDEQY
TRBV15	TRBJ2-7	ATSNGLAGPYEQY
TRBV24-1	TRBJ2-2	ATSDFRTPNTGELF
TRBV5-1	TRBJ2-2	ASSQWTSNTGELF
TRBV7-6	TRBJ1-6	ASSLKSWADNSPLH
TRBV7-8	TRBJ2-6	ASSLVWVGANVLT
TRBV6-4	TRBJ1-2	ASRPPRDGYT
TRBV2	TRBJ1-5	ASSLEGIGQPQH